The clone carrying this T cell receptor (beta chain) was recorded a few times. Trimming removed 4 bases at V and 9 bases at J, with 13 bases between. The germline CDR1 and CDR2 sequences are SGHDN and FVKESK. The CDR3 spans 13 residues. This entry comes from a study of T cell repertoires in cytomegalovirus infection. MiXCR, applied by TCRdb to the reads, yields one record per CDR3 protein. Of 200,000 to 250,000 distinct CDR3 sequences in the sample, over 20% were seen once. This clonotype was sampled from a human donor in good health (CMV status not recorded). Some clones in this sample may be carry-over from other donors' samples. The source material was CD8+ T cells from PBMCs. The gene calls are TRBV14 and TRBJ2-1; the D is unclear. DNA of the CDR3: TGTGCCAGCAGCCTAAGAGGTAGTATTGAGCAGTTCTTC. Protein product: CASSLRGSIEQFF.